This T cell receptor (beta chain) was found in a study of vaccination and CD4 T cells after COVID-19. About the research overall: Cells were stimulated with overlapping spike peptide pools from SARS-CoV-2, HCoV-NL63, HCoV-OC43 and HCoV-229E. Whole-study results and caveats: Post-vaccination, and not before, a median roughly 86% of reactive clones appeared in convalescent patients.

Treatment of the sample: roughly 11-day PBMC culture with coronavirus spike peptide pools or control peptides (ViraFEST assay). Expanded clonotypes were found by TCR sequencing after peptide-pool stimulation (ViraFEST). The Oncomine TCR Beta short-read assay was applied to DNA of cultured CD4+ T cells. Genomic DNA from cultured CD4+ T cells was extracted. TCRdb redid the calling of the PCR reads with MiXCR, one entry per CDR3 protein. The table shows approximately 11,000 distinct CDR3 sequences, with around 40% occurring only once. This clonotype was observed a handful of times. The antigen is not known. This sequence originates from a human donor with COVID-19. The sequencing input was cultured CD4+ T cells from blood.

As DNA, the CDR3 is TGCAGTGCTAGATGGCGGGGGGCGAATGTGGGGAATACGCAGTATTTT. This codes for CSARWRGANVGNTQYF. J is TRBJ2-3 and V is TRBV20-1, with 8 bases aligning to TRBD2. V lost 2 bases and J lost 7; bases outside the gene matches: 14. The germline V gene has CDR1 DFQATT and CDR2 SNEGSKA (reference sequence). The CDR3 loop spans 16 amino acids.